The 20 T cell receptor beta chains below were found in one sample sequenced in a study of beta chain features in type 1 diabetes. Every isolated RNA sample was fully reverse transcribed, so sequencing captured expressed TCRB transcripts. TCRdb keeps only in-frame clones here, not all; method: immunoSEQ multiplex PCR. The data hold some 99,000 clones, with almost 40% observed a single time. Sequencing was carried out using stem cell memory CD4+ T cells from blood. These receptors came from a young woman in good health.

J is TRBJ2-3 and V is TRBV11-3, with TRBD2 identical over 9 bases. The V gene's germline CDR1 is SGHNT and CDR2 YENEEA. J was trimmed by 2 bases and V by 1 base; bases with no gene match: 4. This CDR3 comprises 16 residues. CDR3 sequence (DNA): TGTGCCAGCAGCTTAGTAGTAGCGGGAGTCACAGATACGCAGTATTTT. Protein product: CASSLVVAGVTDTQYF.

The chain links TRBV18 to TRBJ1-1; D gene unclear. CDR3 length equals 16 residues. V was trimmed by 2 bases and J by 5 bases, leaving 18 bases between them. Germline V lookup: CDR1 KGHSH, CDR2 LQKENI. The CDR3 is CASSPGHSEVFTEAFF. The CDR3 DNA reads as TGTGCCAGCTCACCAGGGCACTCGGAGGTATTTACTGAAGCTTTCTTT.

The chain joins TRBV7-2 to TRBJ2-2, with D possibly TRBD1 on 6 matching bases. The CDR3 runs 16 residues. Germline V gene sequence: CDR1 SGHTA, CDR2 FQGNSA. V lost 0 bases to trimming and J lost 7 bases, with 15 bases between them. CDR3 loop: CASSLAEAGAHGELFF. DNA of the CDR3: TGTGCCAGCAGCTTAGCGGAGGCAGGGGCTCACGGGGAGCTGTTTTTT.

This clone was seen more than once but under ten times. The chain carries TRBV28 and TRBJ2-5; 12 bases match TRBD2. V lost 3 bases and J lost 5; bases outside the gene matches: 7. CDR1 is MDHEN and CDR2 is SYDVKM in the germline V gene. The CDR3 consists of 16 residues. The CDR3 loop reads CASSFPSGRAVETQYF. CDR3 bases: TGTGCCAGCAGTTTCCCTAGCGGGAGGGCCGTGGAGACCCAGTACTTC.

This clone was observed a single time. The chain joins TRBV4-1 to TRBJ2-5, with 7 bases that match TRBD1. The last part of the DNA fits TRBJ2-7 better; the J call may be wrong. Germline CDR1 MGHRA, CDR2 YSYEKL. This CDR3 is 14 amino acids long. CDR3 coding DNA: TGCGCCAGCAGCCAAAAACAGGGGAGCTACGAGCAGTACTTC. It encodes CASSQKQGSYEQYF.

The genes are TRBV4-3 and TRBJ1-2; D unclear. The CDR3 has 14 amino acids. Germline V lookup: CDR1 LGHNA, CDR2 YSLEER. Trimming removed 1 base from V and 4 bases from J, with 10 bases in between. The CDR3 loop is CASSQGDSSYGYTF. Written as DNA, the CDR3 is TGCGCCAGCAGCCAAGGTGATTCCAGCTATGGCTACACCTTC.

The CDR3 DNA reads TGTGCCAGCGCAGGCCGCCCTGGACTAGCGGGAGTTGGCAATGAGCAGTTCTTC. Its protein product is CASAGRPGLAGVGNEQFF. The V call is TRBV25-1, the J call TRBJ2-1; 13 bases map to TRBD2. The germline V gene encodes CDR1 MGHDK and CDR2 SYGVNS. The trim removed 8 bases at V and 6 bases at J, leaving 16 bases unmatched. The CDR3 contains 18 residues.

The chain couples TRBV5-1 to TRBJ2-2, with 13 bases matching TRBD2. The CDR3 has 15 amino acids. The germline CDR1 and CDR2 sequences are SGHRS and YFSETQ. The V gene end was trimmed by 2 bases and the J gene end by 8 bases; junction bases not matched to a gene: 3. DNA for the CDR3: TGCGCCAGCAGCTTCGGGACTAGCGGGACGGGGGAGCTGTTTTTT. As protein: CASSFGTSGTGELFF.

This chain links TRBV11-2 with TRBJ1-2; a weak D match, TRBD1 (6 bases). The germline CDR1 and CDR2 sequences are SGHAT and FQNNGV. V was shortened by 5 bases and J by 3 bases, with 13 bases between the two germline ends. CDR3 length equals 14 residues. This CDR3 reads CASSPRTDHYGYTF. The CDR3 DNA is TGTGCCAGCAGCCCCCGGACAGACCACTATGGCTACACCTTC.

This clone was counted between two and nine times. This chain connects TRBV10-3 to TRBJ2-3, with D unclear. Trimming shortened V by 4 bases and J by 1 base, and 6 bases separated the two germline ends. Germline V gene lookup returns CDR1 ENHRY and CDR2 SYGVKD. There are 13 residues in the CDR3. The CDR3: CAISVRGTDTQYF. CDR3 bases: TGTGCCATCAGTGTACGGGGCACAGATACGCAGTATTTT.

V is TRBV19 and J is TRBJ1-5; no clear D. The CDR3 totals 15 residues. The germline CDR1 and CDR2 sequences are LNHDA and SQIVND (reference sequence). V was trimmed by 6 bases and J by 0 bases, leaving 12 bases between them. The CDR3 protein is CASRFRDFSNQPQHF. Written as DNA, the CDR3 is TGTGCCAGTAGGTTCCGAGACTTTAGCAATCAGCCCCAGCATTTT.

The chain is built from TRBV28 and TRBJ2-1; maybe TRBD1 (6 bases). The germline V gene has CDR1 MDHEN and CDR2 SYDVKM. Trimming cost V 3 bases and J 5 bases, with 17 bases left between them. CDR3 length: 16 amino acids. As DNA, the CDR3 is TGTGCCAGCAGTTTCCCACTCCCACAGGGTAACAATGAGCAGTTCTTC. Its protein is CASSFPLPQGNNEQFF.

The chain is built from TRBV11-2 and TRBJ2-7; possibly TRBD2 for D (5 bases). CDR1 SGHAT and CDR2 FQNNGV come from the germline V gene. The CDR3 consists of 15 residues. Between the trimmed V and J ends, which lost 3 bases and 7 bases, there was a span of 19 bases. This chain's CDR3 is CASSLTGSSPGEQYF. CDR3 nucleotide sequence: TGTGCCAGCAGCTTGACGGGCTCCTCTCCGGGGGAGCAGTACTTC.

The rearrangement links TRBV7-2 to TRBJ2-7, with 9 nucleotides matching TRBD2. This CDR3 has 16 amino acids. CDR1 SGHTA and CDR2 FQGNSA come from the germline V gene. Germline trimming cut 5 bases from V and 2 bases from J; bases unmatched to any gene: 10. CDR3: CASSQADLAGTYEQYF. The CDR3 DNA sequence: TGTGCCAGCAGCCAGGCCGACCTAGCGGGGACCTACGAGCAGTACTTC.

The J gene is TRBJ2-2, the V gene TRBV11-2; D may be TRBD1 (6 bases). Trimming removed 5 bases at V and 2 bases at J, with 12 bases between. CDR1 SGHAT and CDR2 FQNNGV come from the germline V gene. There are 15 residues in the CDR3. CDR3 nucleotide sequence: TGTGCCAGCAGCCTAACAGGGTCAAACACCGGGGAGCTGTTTTTT. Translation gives CASSLTGSNTGELFF.

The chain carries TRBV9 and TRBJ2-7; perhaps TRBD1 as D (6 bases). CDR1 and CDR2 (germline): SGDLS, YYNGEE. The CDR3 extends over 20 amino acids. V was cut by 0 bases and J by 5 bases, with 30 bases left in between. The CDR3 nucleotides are TGTGCCAGCAGCGTAGACTCGGGTGCGCAGGGGCGACCCCACAATGACGAGCAGTACTTC. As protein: CASSVDSGAQGRPHNDEQYF.

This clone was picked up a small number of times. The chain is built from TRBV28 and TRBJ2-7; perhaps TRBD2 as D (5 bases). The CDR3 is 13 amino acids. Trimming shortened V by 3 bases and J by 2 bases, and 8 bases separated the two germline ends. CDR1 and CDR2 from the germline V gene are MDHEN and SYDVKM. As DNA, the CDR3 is TGTGCCAGCAGTTTGAGGGTCGCCTACGAGCAGTACTTC. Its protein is CASSLRVAYEQYF. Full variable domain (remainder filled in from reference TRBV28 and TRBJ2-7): DVKVTQSSRYLVKRTGEKVFLECVQDMDHENMFWYRQDPGLGLRLIYFSYDVKMKEKGDIPEGYSVSREKKERFSLILESASTNQTSMYLCASSLRVAYEQYFGPGTRLTVT.

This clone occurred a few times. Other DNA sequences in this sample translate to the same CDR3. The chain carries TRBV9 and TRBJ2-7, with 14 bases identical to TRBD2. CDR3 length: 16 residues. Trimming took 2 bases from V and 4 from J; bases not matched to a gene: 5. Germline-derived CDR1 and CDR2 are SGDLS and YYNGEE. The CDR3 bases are TGTGCCAGCAGCGTCGGACTAGCGGGAGGTTGGTACGAGCAGTACTTC. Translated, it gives CASSVGLAGGWYEQYF.

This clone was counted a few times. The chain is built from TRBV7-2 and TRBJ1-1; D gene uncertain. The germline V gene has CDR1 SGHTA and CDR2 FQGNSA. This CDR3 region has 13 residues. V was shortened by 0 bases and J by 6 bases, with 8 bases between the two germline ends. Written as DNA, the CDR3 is TGTGCCAGCAGCTTAGCTGGTTCGGCTGAAGCTTTCTTT. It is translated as CASSLAGSAEAFF. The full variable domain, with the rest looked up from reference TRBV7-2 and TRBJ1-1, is GAGVSQSPSNKVTEKGKDVELRCDPISGHTALYWYRQSLGQGLEFLIYFQGNSAPDKSGLPSDRFSAERTGGSVSTLTIQRTQQEDSAVYLCASSLAGSAEAFFGQGTRLTVV.

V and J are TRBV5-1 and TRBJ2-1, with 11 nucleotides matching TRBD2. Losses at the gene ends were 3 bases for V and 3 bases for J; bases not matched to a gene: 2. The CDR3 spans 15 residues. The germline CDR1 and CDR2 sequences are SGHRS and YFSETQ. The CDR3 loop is CASSSGLADYNEQFF. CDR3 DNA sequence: TGCGCCAGCAGCTCGGGACTAGCGGACTACAATGAGCAGTTCTTC.